The 2 T cell receptor beta chains given below trace back to one sample, sequenced in a study of T cell responses to AZD1222 COVID-19 vaccine (dated by TCRdb to the early 2020s). According to the study, the label for this sample's time point signals: baseline before first vaccination. Library preparation used the immunoSEQ multiplex PCR assay. In TCRdb, the immuneACCESS table is reduced to in-frame sequences with V and J assigned. These tables do not hold every clone; where another copy was compared, an unresolved V gene accounts for under half, and the others remain unexplained. The sample records around 130,000 clones, 75% to 90% of which are singletons. The ten largest clonotypes hold more than 2.5% of the sample. Material: peripheral blood, obtained on day 0 of AZD1222 vaccination. Receptors were obtained from an adult in good health.

The rearrangement joins TRBV19 to TRBJ1-6; D remains unclear. Looked up from germline, CDR1 is LNHDA and CDR2 is SQIVND (reference sequence). There are 15 residues in the CDR3. V lost 6 bases and J lost 0, with 9 bases in between. CDR3 protein: CASSDMSSYNSPLHF. DNA of the CDR3: TGTGCCAGTAGCGACATGAGCTCCTATAATTCACCCCTCCACTTT. The full variable domain, its missing parts supplied by reference TRBV19 and TRBJ1-6, is DGGITQSPKYLFRKEGQNVTLSCEQNLNHDAMYWYRQDPGQGLRLIYYSQIVNDFQKGDIAEGYSVSREKKESFPLTVTSAQKNPTAFYLCASSDMSSYNSPLHFGNGTRLTVT.

This clone was picked up one time. This rearrangement joins TRBV5-6 to TRBJ1-2; no definite D call. CDR1 is SGHDT, CDR2 YYEEEE, per germline. Trimming took 2 bases from V and 8 from J, leaving 10 bases between them. The CDR3 is 12 amino acids. The CDR3 bases are TGTGCCAGCAGCTTCGGCAGACCGGGCTACACCTTC. Amino acid sequence: CASSFGRPGYTF.